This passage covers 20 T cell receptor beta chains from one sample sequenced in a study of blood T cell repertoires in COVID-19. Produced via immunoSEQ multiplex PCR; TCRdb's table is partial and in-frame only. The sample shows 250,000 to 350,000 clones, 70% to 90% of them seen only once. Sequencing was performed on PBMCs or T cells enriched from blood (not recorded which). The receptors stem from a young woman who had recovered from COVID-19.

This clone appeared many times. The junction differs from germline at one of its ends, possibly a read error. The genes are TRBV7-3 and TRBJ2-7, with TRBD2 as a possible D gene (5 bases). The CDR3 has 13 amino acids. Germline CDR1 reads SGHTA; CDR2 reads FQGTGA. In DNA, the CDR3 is TGTGCAAGCAGCTTAACGAGAGGGAGCGAGCAGTACTTC. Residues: CASSLTRGSEQYF.

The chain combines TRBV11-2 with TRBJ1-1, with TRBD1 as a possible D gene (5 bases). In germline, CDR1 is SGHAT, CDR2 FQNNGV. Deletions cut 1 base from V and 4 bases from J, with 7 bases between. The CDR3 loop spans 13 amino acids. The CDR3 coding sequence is TGTGCCAGCAGCTTAGTCAGGGCCACTGAAGCTTTCTTT. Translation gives CASSLVRATEAFF.

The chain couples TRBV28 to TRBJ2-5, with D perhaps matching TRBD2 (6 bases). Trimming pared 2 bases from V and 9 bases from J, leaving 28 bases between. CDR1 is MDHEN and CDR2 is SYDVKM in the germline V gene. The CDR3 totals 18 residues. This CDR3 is CASSLGLTGAGLMSAQYF. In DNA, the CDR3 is TGTGCCAGCAGTTTAGGTCTTACGGGTGCGGGGCTAATGTCGGCCCAGTACTTC.

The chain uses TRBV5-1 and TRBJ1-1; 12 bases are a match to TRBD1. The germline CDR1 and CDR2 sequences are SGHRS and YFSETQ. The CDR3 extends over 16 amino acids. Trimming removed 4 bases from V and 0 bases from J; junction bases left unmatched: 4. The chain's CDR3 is CASSLRDRGLNTEAFF. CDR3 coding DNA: TGCGCCAGCAGCCTCCGGGACAGGGGGCTGAACACTGAAGCTTTCTTT.

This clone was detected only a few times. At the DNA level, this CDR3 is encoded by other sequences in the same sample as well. CDR3 sequence reads: CSARTGGGYTF. CDR3 DNA: TGCAGTGCTAGAACAGGCGGCGGCTACACCTTC. The chain uses TRBV20-1 and TRBJ1-2; D is possibly TRBD1 (5 bases). CDR3 length: 11 amino acids. The ends were cut back, 2 bases at V and 8 bases at J, with 9 bases in the middle. Looked up from germline, CDR1 is DFQATT and CDR2 is SNEGSKA (reference sequence).

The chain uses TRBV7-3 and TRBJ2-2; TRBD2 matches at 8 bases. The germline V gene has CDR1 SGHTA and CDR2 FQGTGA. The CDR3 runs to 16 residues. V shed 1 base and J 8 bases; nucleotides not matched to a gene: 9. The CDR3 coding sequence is TGTGCCAGCAGCTTAAACCCTAGCGGGCGTTATGGGGAGCTGTTTTTT. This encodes CASSLNPSGRYGELFF.

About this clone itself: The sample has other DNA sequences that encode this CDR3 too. The CDR3 loop reads CASSFGANQPQHF. DNA of the CDR3: TGTGCCAGCAGTTTTGGGGCCAATCAGCCCCAGCATTTT. The chain has TRBV27 and TRBJ1-5; D is perhaps TRBD1 (5 bases). The CDR3 is made up of 13 amino acids. Germline V CDR1 and CDR2: MNHEY, SMNVEV (reference sequence). V lost 3 bases and J 3 bases, leaving 6 bases between the germline ends.

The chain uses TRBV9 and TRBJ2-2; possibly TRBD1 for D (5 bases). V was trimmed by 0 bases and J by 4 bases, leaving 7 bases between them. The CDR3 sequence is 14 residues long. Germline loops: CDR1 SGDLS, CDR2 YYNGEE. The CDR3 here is CASSVVQGTGELFF. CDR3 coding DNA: TGTGCCAGCAGCGTAGTGCAGGGCACCGGGGAGCTGTTTTTT.

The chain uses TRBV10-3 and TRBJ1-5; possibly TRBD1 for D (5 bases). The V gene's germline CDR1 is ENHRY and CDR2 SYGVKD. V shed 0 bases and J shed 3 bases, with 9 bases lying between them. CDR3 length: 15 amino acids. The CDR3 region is CAISESGGANQPQHF. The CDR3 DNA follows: TGTGCCATCAGTGAGTCGGGAGGGGCCAATCAGCCCCAGCATTTT.

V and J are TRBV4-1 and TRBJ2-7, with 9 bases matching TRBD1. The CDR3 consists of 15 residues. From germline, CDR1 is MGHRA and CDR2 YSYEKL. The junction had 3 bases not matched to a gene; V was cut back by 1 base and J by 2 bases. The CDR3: CASSQGRDRAYEQYF. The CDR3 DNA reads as TGCGCCAGCAGCCAAGGCCGGGACAGGGCCTACGAGCAGTACTTC.

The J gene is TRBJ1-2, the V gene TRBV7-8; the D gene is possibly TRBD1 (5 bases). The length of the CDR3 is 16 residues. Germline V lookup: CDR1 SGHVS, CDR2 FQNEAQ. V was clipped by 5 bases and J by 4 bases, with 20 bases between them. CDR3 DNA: TGTGCCAGCAGCCAGGATGAGGTGGGGCGCGTCTATGGCTACACCTTC. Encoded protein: CASSQDEVGRVYGYTF.

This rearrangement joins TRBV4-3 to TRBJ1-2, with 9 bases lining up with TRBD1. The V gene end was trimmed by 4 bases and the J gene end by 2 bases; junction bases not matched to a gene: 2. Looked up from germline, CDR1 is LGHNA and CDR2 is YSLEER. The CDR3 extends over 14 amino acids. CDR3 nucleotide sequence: TGCGCCAGCAGCCCCGGGACAGGGAACTATGGCTACACCTTC. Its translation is CASSPGTGNYGYTF.

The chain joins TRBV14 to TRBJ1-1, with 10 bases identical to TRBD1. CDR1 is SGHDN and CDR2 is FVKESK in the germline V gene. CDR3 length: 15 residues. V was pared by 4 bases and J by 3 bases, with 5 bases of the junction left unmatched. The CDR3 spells CASSLRTGGHTEAFF. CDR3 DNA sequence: TGTGCCAGCAGCCTTCGGACAGGGGGGCACACTGAAGCTTTCTTT.

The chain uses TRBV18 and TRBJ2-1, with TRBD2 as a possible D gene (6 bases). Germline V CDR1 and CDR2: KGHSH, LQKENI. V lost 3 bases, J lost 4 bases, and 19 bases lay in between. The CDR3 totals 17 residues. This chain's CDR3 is CASSPRGTIVAYNEQFF. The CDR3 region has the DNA TGTGCCAGCTCACCCCGCGGGACCATAGTCGCTTACAATGAGCAGTTCTTC.

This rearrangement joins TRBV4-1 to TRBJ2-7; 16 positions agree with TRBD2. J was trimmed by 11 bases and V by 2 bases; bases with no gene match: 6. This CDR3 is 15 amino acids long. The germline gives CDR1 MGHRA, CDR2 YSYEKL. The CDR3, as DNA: TGCGCCAGCAGCCAATCGGGACTAGCGGGGGGGCCGGAGTACTTC. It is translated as CASSQSGLAGGPEYF.

This CDR3 is CASSPKRGRETQYF. CDR3 nucleotides: TGTGCCAGCAGCCCCAAGCGGGGGAGGGAGACCCAGTACTTC. The J gene is TRBJ2-5, the V gene TRBV9; 8 bases are shared with TRBD2. Unmatched junction bases numbered 7, after V lost 4 bases and J lost 5 bases. The V gene's germline CDR1 is SGDLS and CDR2 YYNGEE. This CDR3 region has 14 residues.

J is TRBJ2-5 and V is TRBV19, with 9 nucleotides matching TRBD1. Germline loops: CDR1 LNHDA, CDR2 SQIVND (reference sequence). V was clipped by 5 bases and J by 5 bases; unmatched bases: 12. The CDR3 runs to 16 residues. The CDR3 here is CASSLTTGGGSETQYF. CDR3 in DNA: TGTGCCAGTAGTCTAACGACAGGGGGGGGTTCGGAGACCCAGTACTTC.

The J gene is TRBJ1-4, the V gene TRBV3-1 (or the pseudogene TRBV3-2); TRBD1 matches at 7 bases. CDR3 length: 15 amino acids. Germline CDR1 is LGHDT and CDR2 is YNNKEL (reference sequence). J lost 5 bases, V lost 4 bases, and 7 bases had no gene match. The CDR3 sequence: CASSPRDRVNEKLFF. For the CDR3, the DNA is TGTGCCAGCAGCCCCCGGGACAGAGTAAATGAAAAACTGTTTTTT.

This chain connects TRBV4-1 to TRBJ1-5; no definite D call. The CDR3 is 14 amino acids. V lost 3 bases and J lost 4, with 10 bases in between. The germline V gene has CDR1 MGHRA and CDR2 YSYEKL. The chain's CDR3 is CASSHNQLNQPQHF. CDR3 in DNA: TGCGCCAGCAGCCACAACCAACTTAATCAGCCCCAGCATTTT.

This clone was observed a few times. CDR3 coding DNA: TGCAGCGGGTGGCAAAATGAGCAGTTCTTC. Its translation: CSGWQNEQFF. The chain has TRBV29-1 and TRBJ2-1; no firm D call. This CDR3 is 10 amino acids long. Germline V lookup: CDR1 SQVTM, CDR2 ANQGSEA. With 7 bases removed from V and 7 bases from J, the gap between germline ends came to 8 bases.